This passage covers 2 T cell receptor beta chains from one sample sequenced in a study of post-analysis software for immune sequencing data. General study points: Five TRBV segments were significantly more frequent in patients than in controls. TRBV5-6, TRBV5-1 and TRBV20-1 were among these segments.

Prepared libraries of TCR beta cDNA carried unique molecular identifiers. TCRdb called the PCR reads again in MiXCR, with one record for every CDR3 protein. This sample yields approximately 360,000 distinct CDR3 sequences, of which less than 40% are seen a single time; 13% belongs to the top ten. No antigen is known for these receptors. Material for sequencing was blood. Receptors originate from a girl aged 10 to 17 with multiple sclerosis.

The chain uses TRBV4-3 and TRBJ2-3; D might be TRBD1 (6 bases). V was shortened by 1 base and J by 5 bases, with 10 bases between the two germline ends. The V gene's germline CDR1 is LGHNA and CDR2 YSLEER. The CDR3 runs 14 residues. Here the CDR3 DNA reads TGCGCCAGCAGCCAAGGTGGGGGCGGAGATACGCAGTATTTT. Translating gives CASSQGGGGDTQYF.

The chain joins TRBV24-1 to TRBJ1-5; D is unresolved. V dropped 4 bases and J dropped 13 bases, with 13 bases sitting between them. The germline V gene encodes CDR1 KGHDR and CDR2 SFDVKD. There are 12 residues in the CDR3. The CDR3 is CATSDSVYKQHF. As DNA, the CDR3 is TGTGCCACCAGTGACTCGGTTTATAAACAGCATTTT.